This paragraph covers one T cell receptor (beta chain) sequence. The source material, RNA transcripts, was used to amplify TCR beta CDR3 regions. A set of HTBI primers served as the primers for a first-round RT-PCR of the TCR CDR3. A single record per CDR3 protein comes from TCRdb applying MiXCR to the multiplex PCR reads. The sample lists around 500,000 distinct CDR3 sequences, 14% occurring once. The sample belongs to a study of T cells in Graves' hyperthyroidism and ophthalmopathy. Trimming left V 9 bases short and J 6 bases short, with 15 bases between. Germline-derived CDR1 and CDR2 are LNHDA and SQIVND (reference sequence). The CDR3 contains 13 residues.

The sample taken for sequencing was blood. The chain links TRBV19 to TRBJ1-5; D may be TRBD1 (6 bases). The sequence came from a woman in her forties with Graves' hyperthyroidism. CDR3 nucleotide sequence: TGTGCCAGCAAACAGGGACTGGGTCAGCCCCAGCATTTT. This sequence encodes CASKQGLGQPQHF. Together with reference TRBV19 and TRBJ1-5, the CDR3 gives the full variable domain: DGGITQSPKYLFRKEGQNVTLSCEQNLNHDAMYWYRQDPGQGLRLIYYSQIVNDFQKGDIAEGYSVSREKKESFPLTVTSAQKNPTAFYLCASKQGLGQPQHFGDGTRLSIL.